This record concerns one T cell receptor beta chain sequence. Its specificity is unknown. Profiling relied on immunoSEQ multiplex PCR, and the TCRdb table lists in-frame clones only, not all of them. The sample holds 90,000 to 150,000 clones, 88% seen once. The germline V gene has CDR1 WSHSY and CDR2 SAAADI. V lost 6 bases, J lost 4 bases, and 7 bases lay in between. This CDR3 spans 12 amino acids. These data are taken from a study of T cell responses to AZD1222 COVID-19 vaccine. The study, taken as a whole, reports: Spike-specific TCR repertoires showed rising breadth and depth after two AZD1222 doses. In all cases, repertoires were sampled only after the peak T cell response. Clonal diversity was possibly underestimated; the donors were predominantly white British and more often female. Epitopes outside B.1.351 and B.1.1.7 mutated regions reportedly drew nearly half of spike TCRs.

This sequence originates from an adult in good health. The chain couples TRBV10-2 to TRBJ1-3; tentative D call: TRBD1 (5 bases). The specimen was peripheral blood, collected on day 0 of AZD1222 vaccination. The CDR3 loop reads CASRPGGNTIYF. The CDR3 coding sequence is TGCGCCAGCAGACCAGGGGGAAACACCATATATTTT.